These 26 T cell receptor beta chains came from one sample sequenced in a study of T cell repertoires in cytomegalovirus infection (dated by TCRdb to between 2017 and 2020). The reads were generated on an Illumina HiSeq 1500. Through fastp at Q25 and MiXCR, TCRdb rebuilt clones from the public reads, retaining in-frame beta chains. Identical CDR3 protein sequences are pooled into one entry, listed with their most common genes and DNA. The sample data list approximately 100,000 distinct CDR3 sequences, and 20% to 30% of these were observed just once. Clones ranked in the top ten supply about two fifths of the sample. Sequenced material: CD8+ T cells from PBMCs. The receptor source for this set is a human donor in good health (CMV status not recorded). Some clones in this sample may be carry-over from other donors' samples.

The V gene is TRBV6-5, the J gene TRBJ2-7; possible D gene TRBD2, 5 bases. The CDR3 has 15 amino acids. Trimming stripped 7 bases from V and 0 bases from J, with 16 bases between. Germline-derived CDR1 and CDR2 are MNHEY and SVGAGI. CDR3 sequence (DNA): TGTGCCAGCATCTCAACGGGAACCAGCTCCTACGAGCAGTACTTC. It specifies CASISTGTSSYEQYF.

A word on this clonotype: At one end, the junction sequence differs from germline, possibly due to a read error. The rearrangement uses TRBV28 and TRBJ2-7; D uncertain. The germline V gene has CDR1 MDHEN and CDR2 SYDVKM. CDR3 size: 14 residues. CDR3 protein: CAGSLAPLLEEQYF. CDR3 bases: TGTGCCGGCAGTTTAGCTCCCCTCTTGGAAGAGCAGTACTTC. Full variable domain (rest looked up from reference TRBV28 and TRBJ2-7): DVKVTQSSRYLVKRTGEKVFLECVQDMDHENMFWYRQDPGLGLRLIYFSYDVKMKEKGDIPEGYSVSREKKERFSLILESASTNQTSMYLCAGSLAPLLEEQYFGPGTRLTVT.

At least ten counts were recorded for this clonotype. The rearrangement uses TRBV4-3 and TRBJ2-1, with 8 bases that match TRBD2. The V gene's germline CDR1 is LGHNA and CDR2 YSLEER. Trimming took 4 bases from V and 1 from J; bases not matched to a gene: 3. The CDR3 is 15 residues long. The CDR3 sequence is CASSPSGRSYNEQFF. CDR3 bases: TGCGCCAGCAGCCCAAGCGGGAGATCCTACAATGAGCAGTTCTTC.

This clonotype was observed a few times. V gene TRBV6-2 or TRBV6-3 combines with J gene TRBJ2-3, with 14 bases lining up with TRBD2. The CDR3 is made up of 15 amino acids. After removal of 9 bases from V and 6 bases from J, the junction contained 8 bases not matched to a gene. The V gene's germline CDR1 is MNHEY and CDR2 SVGEGT. The CDR3 bases are TGTGCCAGTCAACCGGGACTAGCGGGAGCGGATACGCAGTATTTT. Translation gives CASQPGLAGADTQYF.

The CDR3 sequence: CASSEALGRYTDTQYF. The CDR3 coding sequence is TGTGCCAGCAGTGAAGCGCTCGGCAGATACACAGATACGCAGTATTTT. The chain uses TRBV6-1 and TRBJ2-3; D is undetermined. The germline V and J ends were trimmed by 0 bases and 2 bases, with 12 bases remaining between them. Germline V gene data show CDR1 as MNHNS and CDR2 as SASEGT. This CDR3 contains 16 residues.

This clonotype has just a few counts. The CDR3 reads CASSPGQRGNQETQYF. As DNA, the CDR3 is TGCGCCAGCAGCCCCGGACAGCGGGGGAACCAAGAGACCCAGTACTTC. This chain joins TRBV5-1 and TRBJ2-5; 8 bases are a match to TRBD2. Germline V gene lookup returns CDR1 SGHRS and CDR2 YFSETQ. V lost 4 bases, J lost 0 bases, and 8 bases stayed unmatched. The CDR3 loop spans 16 amino acids.

This clonotype was seen many times. The chain joins TRBV7-8 to TRBJ2-7; 9 nucleotides match TRBD1. CDR1 is SGHVS and CDR2 is FQNEAQ in the germline V gene. With 5 bases clipped from V and 4 bases from J, the junction kept 12 bases outside the gene matches. CDR3 size: 16 residues. CDR3 nucleotides: TGTGCCAGCAGCCCACCCGGGGGGACAGGGAATTACGAGCAGTACTTC. This sequence encodes CASSPPGGTGNYEQYF.

This clonotype was counted many times. The chain has TRBV20-1 and TRBJ1-3, with 9 bases fitting TRBD1. The germline CDR1 and CDR2 sequences are DFQATT and SNEGSKA (reference sequence). The J segment lost 1 base and the V segment lost 5 bases, leaving 3 bases of the junction unmatched. This CDR3 region has 14 residues. The CDR3 nucleotides read TGCAGTGCTCCCGGACAGGGGTCTGGAAACACCATATATTTT. Protein product: CSAPGQGSGNTIYF.

J is TRBJ1-1 and V is TRBV6-2 or TRBV6-3; D is uncertain. The length of the CDR3 is 17 residues. Between the trimmed V and J ends, which lost 4 bases and 0 bases, there was a span of 18 bases. Germline assignment: CDR1 MNHEY and CDR2 SVGEGT. CDR3 sequence: CASSSQRYGSLNTEAFF. DNA of the CDR3: TGTGCCAGCAGTTCCCAGCGGTACGGATCCTTGAACACTGAAGCTTTCTTT.

This sequence joins TRBV6-1 and TRBJ2-1, with 14 bases lining up with TRBD2. Unmatched junction bases numbered 5, after V lost 6 bases and J lost 7 bases. Looked up from germline, CDR1 is MNHNS and CDR2 is SASEGT. CDR3 size: 15 residues. The CDR3 loop reads CASSPGTSGRNEQFF. The CDR3 coding sequence is TGTGCCAGCAGCCCCGGGACTAGCGGGAGAAATGAGCAGTTCTTC.

This clonotype was counted ten times or more. The rearrangement joins TRBV7-3 to TRBJ2-2, with D unresolved. The CDR3 runs to 13 residues. The V gene lost 5 bases and the J gene lost 2 bases, with 6 bases spanning the gap. Germline assignment: CDR1 SGHTA and CDR2 FQGTGA. This CDR3 is CASSPDNTGELFF. The CDR3 DNA reads as TGTGCCAGCAGCCCCGATAACACCGGGGAGCTGTTTTTT.

This clonotype was seen ten or more times. The CDR3 loop is CSARDLGASGTNTGELFF. As DNA, the CDR3 is TGCAGTGCTAGAGATCTAGGGGCTAGCGGGACTAACACCGGGGAGCTGTTTTTT. The genes are TRBV20-1 and TRBJ2-2, with 9 bases identical to TRBD2. Germline V CDR1 and CDR2: DFQATT, SNEGSKA (reference sequence). The junction had 10 bases not matched to a gene; V was cut back by 0 bases and J by 2 bases. The CDR3 consists of 18 residues.

This chain connects TRBV27 to TRBJ1-6; possible D gene TRBD1, 6 bases. CDR3 length: 12 amino acids. V lost 8 bases, J lost 9 bases, and 11 bases lay in between. CDR1 MNHEY and CDR2 SMNVEV come from the germline V gene (reference sequence). The CDR3 DNA reads TGTGCCAGCGGGGGCAGGGGTTCACCCCTCCACTTT. Encoded protein: CASGGRGSPLHF.

This clonotype was observed a few times. The V call is TRBV12-3 or TRBV12-4, the J call TRBJ1-1, with 8 bases that match TRBD1. The CDR3 loop spans 13 amino acids. V was pared by 6 bases and J by 4 bases, with 4 bases of the junction left unmatched. CDR3 sequence: CASRTGGGTEAFF. The CDR3 nucleotides read TGTGCCAGCAGAACAGGGGGAGGCACTGAAGCTTTCTTT.

This clonotype was seen a handful of times. V and J are TRBV5-1 and TRBJ2-7; perhaps TRBD2 as D (6 bases). With 4 bases removed from V and 2 bases from J, the gap between germline ends came to 16 bases. CDR1 SGHRS and CDR2 YFSETQ come from the germline V gene. The CDR3 has 15 amino acids. The CDR3 DNA reads TGCGCCAGCAGCCCCGGCCCTAGCGAGCCCTACGAGCAGTACTTC. Translating gives CASSPGPSEPYEQYF.

V is TRBV6-5 and J is TRBJ2-3; 8 bases line up with TRBD2. The CDR3 spans 14 residues. Germline CDR1 and CDR2: MNHEY and SVGAGI. The V segment lost 8 bases and the J segment 5 bases; nucleotides outside the gene matches: 9. CDR3 nucleotide sequence: TGTGCCAGCGTTTACCCGGGGGGGCAAGATACGCAGTATTTT. Translated, it gives CASVYPGGQDTQYF.

The chain couples TRBV3-1 to TRBJ2-3; 8 bases fit TRBD2. The junction had 13 bases not matched to a gene; V was cut back by 4 bases and J by 4 bases. Germline CDR1 reads LGHDT; CDR2 reads YNNKEL (reference sequence). The CDR3 consists of 17 residues. The CDR3 DNA follows: TGTGCCAGCAGCCCCCCCCTGCTGGGACTAGTGGCAGATACGCAGTATTTT. The encoded protein is CASSPPLLGLVADTQYF.

CDR3 residues: CASKVGNTGELFF. In nucleotides, the CDR3 is TGTGCCAGCAAGGTGGGGAACACCGGGGAGCTGTTTTTT. This sequence joins TRBV9 and TRBJ2-2; D unresolved. The CDR3 has 13 residues. Germline values: CDR1 SGDLS, CDR2 YYNGEE. V shed 6 bases and J shed 1 base, with 7 bases lying between them.

This chain uses TRBV9 with TRBJ1-2; the D gene is possibly TRBD1 (5 bases). The CDR3 runs 16 residues. Germline V gene data show CDR1 as SGDLS and CDR2 as YYNGEE. The germline V and J ends were trimmed by 1 base and 4 bases, with 17 bases remaining between them. In DNA form, the CDR3 reads TGTGCCAGCAGCGTAACCCCCGAGGGGTCTACCTATGGCTACACCTTC. It yields the protein CASSVTPEGSTYGYTF.

This clonotype showed up just a few times. The chain carries TRBV14 and TRBJ2-3; possible D gene TRBD1, 7 bases. Trimming left V 1 base short and J 5 bases short, with 10 bases between. The germline V gene encodes CDR1 SGHDN and CDR2 FVKESK. CDR3 length: 14 residues. The CDR3 protein is CASSQGQGGDTQYF. The CDR3 DNA reads as TGTGCCAGCAGCCAAGGACAGGGAGGAGATACGCAGTATTTT.

The rearrangement links TRBV2 to TRBJ1-5, with a tentative D call TRBD1 (6 bases). V gave up 8 bases and J gave up 3 bases, with 11 bases separating them. Germline V CDR1 and CDR2: SNHLY, FYNNEI. CDR3 size: 13 residues. The DNA of the CDR3 is TGTGCCAGCGAACAGGGTTACAATCAGCCCCAGCATTTT. It specifies CASEQGYNQPQHF.

The J gene is TRBJ1-2, the V gene TRBV12-3 or TRBV12-4; D gene unclear. This CDR3 spans 12 amino acids. Trimming pared 7 bases from V and 8 bases from J, leaving 14 bases between. CDR3 sequence (DNA): TGTGCCAGCAACTTGGGGTATGGCGGCTACACCTTC. This sequence encodes CASNLGYGGYTF.

This clonotype was recorded at least ten times. The V call is TRBV7-9, the J call TRBJ2-3; 10 bases are a match to TRBD2. From germline, CDR1 is SEHNR and CDR2 FQNEAQ (reference sequence). V shed 6 bases and J 4 bases; nucleotides not matched to a gene: 7. CDR3 length: 15 amino acids. CDR3 nucleotide sequence: TGTGCCAGCAGTTCGAGCGGGAGGGCAGCAGATACGCAGTATTTT. Amino acids: CASSSSGRAADTQYF.

This clonotype was counted a single time. The chain is built from TRBV13 and TRBJ1-2; possible D gene TRBD1, 5 bases. This CDR3 comprises 15 residues. CDR1 PRHDT and CDR2 FYEKMQ come from the germline V gene (reference sequence). Trimming shortened V by 4 bases and J by 3 bases, and 15 bases separated the two germline ends. The DNA of the CDR3 is TGTGCCAGCAGCTGGAGGGGCTCTCTAGACTATGGCTACACCTTC. Protein sequence: CASSWRGSLDYGYTF. The full variable domain, in which reference TRBV13 and TRBJ1-2 provide the parts outside the CDR3, is AAGVIQSPRHLIKEKRETATLKCYPIPRHDTVYWYQQGPGQDPQFLISFYEKMQSDKGSIPDRFSAQQFSDYHSELNMSSLELGDSALYFCASSWRGSLDYGYTFGSGTRLTVV.

This chain joins TRBV6-4 and TRBJ2-3; possible D gene TRBD2, 6 bases. V was clipped by 10 bases and J by 2 bases, with 22 bases between them. Per the germline V gene, CDR1 is MRHNA and CDR2 is SNTAGT. This CDR3 comprises 16 residues. The CDR3 coding sequence is TGTGCCACCCAGACTTGGGGTCGCGGGGTCACAGATACGCAGTATTTT. The encoded protein is CATQTWGRGVTDTQYF.

V is TRBV27 and J is TRBJ2-3; D may be TRBD2 (6 bases). The germline V gene has CDR1 MNHEY and CDR2 SMNVEV (reference sequence). The length of the CDR3 is 13 residues. Trimming stripped 6 bases from V and 9 bases from J, with 16 bases between. This chain's CDR3 is CASSPSAGWTQYF. CDR3 DNA: TGTGCCAGCAGCCCTTCAGCGGGTTGGACGCAGTATTTT.